This T cell receptor (beta chain) comes out of a study of blood T cell repertoires in COVID-19. Study-wide context: Researchers got acute and convalescent COVID-19 samples from the United States, Italy and Spain. PBMCs, B-cell-depleted T cells, or T cells were the source of the cDNA or gDNA that made up the material.

CDR3 length equals 15 residues. Looked up from germline, CDR1 is LNHDA and CDR2 is SQIVND (reference sequence). V gave up 5 bases and J gave up 2 bases, with 13 bases separating them. In the authors' methods: Estimated nucleated cell counts came from reference gene primer amplification. Using immunoSEQ multiplex PCR, the repertoire was profiled, and TCRdb retains in-frame clones only, with some absent. V and J calls and clone size are those listed in that table; D and trimming were worked out from the DNA. The data contain 230,000 or so clones, 84% of them singletons. The material sequenced was peripheral blood. The V gene is TRBV19, the J gene TRBJ1-5; possible D gene TRBD1, 6 bases. The clonotype was recovered from a man aged 30 to 45 with active or convalescent COVID-19. The CDR3 here is CASSASGVRNQPQHF. The CDR3 region has the DNA TGTGCCAGTAGTGCCTCAGGGGTGCGCAATCAGCCCCAGCATTTT.